This T cell receptor beta chain was identified during a study of T cell changes during pregnancy in multiple sclerosis (dated 2019 in TCRdb). With regard to the full study: Changes in the T cell repertoire over the course of pregnancy were examined in this study in women with multiple sclerosis.

V ends up 7 bases short and J 3 bases short, with an unmatched junction base count of 16. The CDR3 spans 18 residues, from the cysteine through the phenylalanine. Only CDR3 DNA remains: 54 bases, in frame from the first base. From a lookup of the germline V gene, CDR1 and CDR2 are MGHRA and YSYEKL. The library relied on the immunoSEQ multiplex PCR assay. TCRdb's version of the immuneACCESS table is confined to in-frame rearrangements and falls short of the full clone set. An unresolved V gene accounts for under half of the shortfall where checked; the remainder is of unknown origin. In all, the sample holds 38,000 or so clones, and more than 80% of those were seen once. The top ten constitute approximately 0.44% of the sample. Notes on this clone: What antigen it recognizes has not been identified. No base quality values were provided; no much bigger clone lies one nucleotide off.

This receptor was identified in a female donor with multiple sclerosis, enrolled in a pregnancy study. The sample consisted of CD4+ T cells from peripheral blood mononuclear cells, taken in the third trimester of pregnancy. The chain couples TRBV4-1 to TRBJ2-1, and TRBD2 aligns with 9 junction nucleotides. The DNA is as follows: TGCGCCAGCACCCCGACGGAACTAGCGGGCCGACTCTACAATGAGCAGTTCTTC. Translated, it reads CASTPTELAGRLYNEQFF.